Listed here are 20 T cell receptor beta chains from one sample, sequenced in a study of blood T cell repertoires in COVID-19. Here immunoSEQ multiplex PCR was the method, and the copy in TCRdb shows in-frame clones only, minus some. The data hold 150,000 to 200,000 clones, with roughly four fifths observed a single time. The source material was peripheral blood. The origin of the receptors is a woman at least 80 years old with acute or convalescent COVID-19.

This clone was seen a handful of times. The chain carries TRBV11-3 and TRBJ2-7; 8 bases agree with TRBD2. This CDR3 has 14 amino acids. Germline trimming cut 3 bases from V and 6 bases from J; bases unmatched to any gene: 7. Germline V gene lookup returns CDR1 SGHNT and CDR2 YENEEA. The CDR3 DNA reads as TGTGCCAGCAGCTTCACCCTAACTAGCGGCGAGCAGTACTTC. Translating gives CASSFTLTSGEQYF.

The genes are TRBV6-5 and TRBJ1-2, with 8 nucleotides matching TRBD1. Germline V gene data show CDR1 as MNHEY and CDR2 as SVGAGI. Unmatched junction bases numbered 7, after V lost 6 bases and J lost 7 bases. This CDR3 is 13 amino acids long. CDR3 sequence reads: CASSPQGAIGYTF. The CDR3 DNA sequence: TGTGCCAGCAGCCCCCAGGGGGCCATTGGCTACACCTTC.

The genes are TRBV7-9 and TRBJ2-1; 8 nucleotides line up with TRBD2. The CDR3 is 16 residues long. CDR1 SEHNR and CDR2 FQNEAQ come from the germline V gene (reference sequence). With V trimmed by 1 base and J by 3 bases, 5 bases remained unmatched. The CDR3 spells CASSLGSGTSYNEQFF. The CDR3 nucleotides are TGTGCCAGCAGCTTAGGGTCCGGGACTAGCTACAATGAGCAGTTCTTC.

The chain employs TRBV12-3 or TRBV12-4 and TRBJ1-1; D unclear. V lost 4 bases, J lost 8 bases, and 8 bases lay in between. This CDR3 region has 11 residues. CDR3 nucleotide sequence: TGTGCCAGCAGTTGGTTCGGGGAAGCTTTCTTT. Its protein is CASSWFGEAFF.

CDR3 in DNA: TGTGCCAGCAGCCCAGCGGGAGGCGCCTACAATGAGCAGTTCTTC. This gives the protein CASSPAGGAYNEQFF. The chain combines TRBV3-1 (or the pseudogene TRBV3-2) with TRBJ2-1, with 9 bases matching TRBD2. V lost 4 bases, J lost 2 bases, and 3 bases stayed unmatched. Germline-derived CDR1 and CDR2 are LGHDT and YNNKEL (reference sequence). The CDR3 runs 15 residues.

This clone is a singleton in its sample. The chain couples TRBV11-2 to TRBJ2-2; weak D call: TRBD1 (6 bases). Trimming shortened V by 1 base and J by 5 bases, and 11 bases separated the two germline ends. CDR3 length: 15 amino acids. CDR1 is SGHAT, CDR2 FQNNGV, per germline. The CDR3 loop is CASSLVGTQTGELFF. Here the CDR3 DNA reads TGTGCCAGCAGCTTAGTCGGGACACAAACCGGGGAGCTGTTTTTT.

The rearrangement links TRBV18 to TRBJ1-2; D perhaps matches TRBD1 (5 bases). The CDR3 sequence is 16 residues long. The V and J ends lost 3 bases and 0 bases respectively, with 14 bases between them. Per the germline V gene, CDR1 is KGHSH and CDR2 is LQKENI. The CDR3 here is CASSPNGLTANYGYTF. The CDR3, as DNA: TGTGCCAGCTCACCTAATGGCTTGACAGCTAACTATGGCTACACCTTC. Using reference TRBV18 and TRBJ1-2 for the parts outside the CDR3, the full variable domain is NAGVMQNPRHLVRRRGQEARLRCSPMKGHSHVYWYRQLPEEGLKFMVYLQKENIIDESGMPKERFSAEFPKEGPSILRIQQVVRGDSAAYFCASSPNGLTANYGYTFGSGTRLTVV.

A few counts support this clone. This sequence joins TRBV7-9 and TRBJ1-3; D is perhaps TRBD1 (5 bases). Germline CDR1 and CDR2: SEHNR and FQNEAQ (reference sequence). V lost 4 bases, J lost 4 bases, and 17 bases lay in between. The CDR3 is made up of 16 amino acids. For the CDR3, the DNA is TGTGCCAGCAGCTCCACTCGACAGTTCACGGGAAACACCATATATTTT. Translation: CASSSTRQFTGNTIYF.

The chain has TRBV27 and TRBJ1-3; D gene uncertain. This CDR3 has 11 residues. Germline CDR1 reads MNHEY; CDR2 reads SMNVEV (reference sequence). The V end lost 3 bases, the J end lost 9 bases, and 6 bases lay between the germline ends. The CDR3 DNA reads TGTGCCAGCAGTTTCCGGGGCACCATATATTTT. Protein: CASSFRGTIYF.

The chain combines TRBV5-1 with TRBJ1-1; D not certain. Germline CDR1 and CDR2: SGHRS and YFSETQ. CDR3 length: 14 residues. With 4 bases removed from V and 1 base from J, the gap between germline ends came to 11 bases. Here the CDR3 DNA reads TGCGCCAGCAGCCCAGGTCGTGGGAACACTGAAGCTTTCTTT. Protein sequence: CASSPGRGNTEAFF.

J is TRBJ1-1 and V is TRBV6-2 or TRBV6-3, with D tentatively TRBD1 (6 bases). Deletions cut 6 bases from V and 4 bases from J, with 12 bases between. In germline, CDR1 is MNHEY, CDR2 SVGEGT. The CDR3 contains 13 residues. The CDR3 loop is CASSLSRGTEAFF. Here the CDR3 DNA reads TGTGCCAGCAGCCTTTCCAGGGGCACTGAAGCTTTCTTT.

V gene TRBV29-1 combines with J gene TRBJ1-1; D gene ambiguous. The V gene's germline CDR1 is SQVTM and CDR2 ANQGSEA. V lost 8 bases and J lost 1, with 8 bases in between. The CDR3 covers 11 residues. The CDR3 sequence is CSSLTNTEAFF. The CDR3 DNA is TGCAGCTCCCTAACGAACACTGAAGCTTTCTTT.

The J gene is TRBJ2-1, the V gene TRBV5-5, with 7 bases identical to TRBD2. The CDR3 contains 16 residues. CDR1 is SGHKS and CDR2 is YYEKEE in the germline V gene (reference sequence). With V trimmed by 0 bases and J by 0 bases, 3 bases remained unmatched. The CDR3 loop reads CASSLGLAVSYNEQFF. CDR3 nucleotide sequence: TGTGCCAGCAGCTTGGGGCTAGCGGTCTCCTACAATGAGCAGTTCTTC.

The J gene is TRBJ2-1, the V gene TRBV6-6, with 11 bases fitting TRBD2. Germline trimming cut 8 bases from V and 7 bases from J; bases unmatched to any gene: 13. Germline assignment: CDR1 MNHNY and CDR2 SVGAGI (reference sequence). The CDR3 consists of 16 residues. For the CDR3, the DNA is TGTGCCAGCGGGGGGGCTAGCGGGAGGTCAAGGAATGAGCAGTTCTTC. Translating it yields CASGGASGRSRNEQFF.

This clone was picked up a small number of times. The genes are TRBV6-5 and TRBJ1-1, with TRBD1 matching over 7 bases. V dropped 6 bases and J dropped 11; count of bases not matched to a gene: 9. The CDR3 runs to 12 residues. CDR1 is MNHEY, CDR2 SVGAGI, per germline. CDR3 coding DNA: TGTGCCAGCAGCACCGCTCAGGGGGTGGCTTTCTTT. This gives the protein CASSTAQGVAFF.

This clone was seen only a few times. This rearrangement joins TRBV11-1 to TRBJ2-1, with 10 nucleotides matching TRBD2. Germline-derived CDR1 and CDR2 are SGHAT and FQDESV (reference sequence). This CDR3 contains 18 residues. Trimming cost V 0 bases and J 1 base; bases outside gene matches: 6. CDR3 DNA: TGTGCCAGCAGCTTAGCGTCGGGACTAGCGCGTTCCTACAATGAGCAGTTCTTC. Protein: CASSLASGLARSYNEQFF. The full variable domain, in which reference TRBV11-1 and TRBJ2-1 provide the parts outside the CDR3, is EAEVAQSPRYKITEKSQAVAFWCDPISGHATLYWYRQILGQGPELLVQFQDESVVDDSQLPKDRFSAERLKGVDSTLKIQPAELGDSAMYLCASSLASGLARSYNEQFFGPGTRLTVL.

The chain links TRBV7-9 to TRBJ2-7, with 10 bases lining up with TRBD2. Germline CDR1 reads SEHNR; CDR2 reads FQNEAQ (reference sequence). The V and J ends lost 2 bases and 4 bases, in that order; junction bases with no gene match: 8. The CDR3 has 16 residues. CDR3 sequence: CASSLWPSGRGYEQYF. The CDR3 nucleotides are TGTGCCAGCAGCTTATGGCCTAGCGGGAGAGGATACGAGCAGTACTTC. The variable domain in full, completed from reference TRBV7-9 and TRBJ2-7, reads DTGVSQNPRHKITKRGQNVTFRCDPISEHNRLYWYRQTLGQGPEFLTYFQNEAQLEKSRLLSDRFSAERPKGSFSTLEIQRTEQGDSAMYLCASSLWPSGRGYEQYFGPGTRLTVT.

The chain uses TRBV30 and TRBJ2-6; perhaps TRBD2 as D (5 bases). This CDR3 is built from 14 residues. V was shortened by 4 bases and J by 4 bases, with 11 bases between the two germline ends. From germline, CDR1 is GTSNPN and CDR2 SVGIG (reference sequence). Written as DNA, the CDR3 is TGTGCCTGGACGCCGGGGTCCGGGGCCAACGTCCTGACTTTC. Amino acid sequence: CAWTPGSGANVLTF.

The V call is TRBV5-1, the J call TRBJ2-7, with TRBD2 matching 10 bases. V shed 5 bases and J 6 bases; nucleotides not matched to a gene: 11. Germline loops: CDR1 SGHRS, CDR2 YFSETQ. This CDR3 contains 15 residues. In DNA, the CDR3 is TGCGCCAGCAGACAGAACGTAATAGCGGGAGGCGAGCAGTACTTC. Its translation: CASRQNVIAGGEQYF. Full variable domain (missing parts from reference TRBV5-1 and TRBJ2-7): KAGVTQTPRYLIKTRGQQVTLSCSPISGHRSVSWYQQTPGQGLQFLFEYFSETQRNKGNFPGRFSGRQFSNSRSEMNVSTLELGDSALYLCASRQNVIAGGEQYFGPGTRLTVT.

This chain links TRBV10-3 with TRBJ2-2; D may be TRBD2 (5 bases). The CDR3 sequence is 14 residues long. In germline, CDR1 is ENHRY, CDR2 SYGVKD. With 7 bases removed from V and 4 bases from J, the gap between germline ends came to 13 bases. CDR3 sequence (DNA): TGTGCCATCACTGCGACTAAGTCCACCGGGGAGCTGTTTTTT. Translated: CAITATKSTGELFF.